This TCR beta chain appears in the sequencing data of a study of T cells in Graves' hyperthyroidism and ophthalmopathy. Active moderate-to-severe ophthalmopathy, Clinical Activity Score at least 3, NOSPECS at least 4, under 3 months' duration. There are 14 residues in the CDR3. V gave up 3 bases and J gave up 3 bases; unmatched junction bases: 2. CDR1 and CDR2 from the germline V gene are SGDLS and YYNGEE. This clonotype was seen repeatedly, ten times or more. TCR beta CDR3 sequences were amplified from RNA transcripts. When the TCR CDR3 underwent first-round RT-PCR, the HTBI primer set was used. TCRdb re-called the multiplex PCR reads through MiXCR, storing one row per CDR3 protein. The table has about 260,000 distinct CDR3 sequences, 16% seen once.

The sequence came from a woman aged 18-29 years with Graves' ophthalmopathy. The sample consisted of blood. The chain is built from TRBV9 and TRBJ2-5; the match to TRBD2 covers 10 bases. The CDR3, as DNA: TGTGCCAGCAGCGCTAGCGGGAGTAAAGAGACCCAGTACTTC. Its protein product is CASSASGSKETQYF.